These 2 T cell receptor beta chains share one sample of origin, sequenced in a study of Ad26.COV2.S vaccination and SARS-CoV-2 variants. Treatment defined: roughly 18 received Ad26.COV2.S at low or high dose, single or two shots; roughly five received placebo; per-sample allocation not given. After the first vaccine or placebo injection, samples were drawn on day 63. Generated by immunoSEQ multiplex PCR, the TCRdb table keeps only in-frame clones and is missing some. The table records approximately 400,000 clones, 80% to 90% of them present only once. Sample: peripheral blood, taken in a trial of Ad26.COV2.S vaccine versus placebo. The receptors derive from a person between 18 and 60 years old who received the Ad26.COV2.S COVID-19 vaccine or a placebo.

This rearrangement joins TRBV7-3 to TRBJ1-1; unclear D gene. This CDR3 has 13 residues. Per germline, CDR1 SGHTA and CDR2 FQGTGA. V lost 1 base and J lost 3, with 6 bases in between. The CDR3 is CASSLMGYTEAFF. The CDR3 nucleotides are TGTGCCAGCAGCTTAATGGGGTACACTGAAGCTTTCTTT.

V gene TRBV7-9 combines with J gene TRBJ1-2; TRBD1 aligns across 8 bases. The V gene's germline CDR1 is SEHNR and CDR2 FQNEAQ (reference sequence). After removal of 5 bases from V and 8 bases from J, the junction contained 7 bases not matched to a gene. This CDR3 spans 13 amino acids. The CDR3 here is CASSQPGGRGYTF. In nucleotides, the CDR3 is TGTGCCAGCAGCCAACCAGGGGGCAGGGGCTACACCTTC. The full variable domain, its missing parts supplied by reference TRBV7-9 and TRBJ1-2, is DTGVSQNPRHKITKRGQNVTFRCDPISEHNRLYWYRQTLGQGPEFLTYFQNEAQLEKSRLLSDRFSAERPKGSFSTLEIQRTEQGDSAMYLCASSQPGGRGYTFGSGTRLTVV.